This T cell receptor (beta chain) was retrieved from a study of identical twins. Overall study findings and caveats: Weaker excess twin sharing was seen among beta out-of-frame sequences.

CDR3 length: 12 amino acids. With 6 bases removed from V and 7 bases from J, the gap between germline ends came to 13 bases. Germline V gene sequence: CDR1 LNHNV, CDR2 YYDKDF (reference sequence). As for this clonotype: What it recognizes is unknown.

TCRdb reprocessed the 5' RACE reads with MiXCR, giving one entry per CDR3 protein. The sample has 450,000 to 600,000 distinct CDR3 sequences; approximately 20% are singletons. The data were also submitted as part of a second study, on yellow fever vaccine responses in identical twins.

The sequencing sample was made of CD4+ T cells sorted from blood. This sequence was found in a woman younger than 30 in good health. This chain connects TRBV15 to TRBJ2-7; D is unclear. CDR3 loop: CATSLGVGEQYF. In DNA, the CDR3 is TGTGCCACCAGTTTAGGCGTGGGGGAGCAGTACTTC.